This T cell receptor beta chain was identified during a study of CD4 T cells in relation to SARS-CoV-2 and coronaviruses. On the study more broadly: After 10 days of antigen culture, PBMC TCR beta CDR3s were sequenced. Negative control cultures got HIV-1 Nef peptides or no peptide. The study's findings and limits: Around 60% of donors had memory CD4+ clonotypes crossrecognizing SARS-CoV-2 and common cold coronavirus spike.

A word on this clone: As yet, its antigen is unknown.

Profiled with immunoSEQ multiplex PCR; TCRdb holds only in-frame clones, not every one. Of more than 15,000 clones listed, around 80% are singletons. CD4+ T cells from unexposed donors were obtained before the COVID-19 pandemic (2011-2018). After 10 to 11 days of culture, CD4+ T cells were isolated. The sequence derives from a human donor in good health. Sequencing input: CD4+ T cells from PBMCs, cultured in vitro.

CDR3 in amino acids: CASSQDERSTNEKLFF. DNA of the CDR3: TGCGCCAGCAGCCAAGACGAGAGATCAACTAATGAAAAACTGTTTTTT. This chain connects TRBV4-1 to TRBJ1-4; D ambiguous. Germline values: CDR1 MGHRA, CDR2 YSYEKL. CDR3 length: 16 residues. V dropped 0 bases and J dropped 0 bases, with 8 bases sitting between them.